The 7 T cell receptor beta chains below all came from one sample that was sequenced in a study of control samples from healthy donors and cancer patients. Repertoires were generated with immunoSEQ multiplex PCR, while TCRdb's copy carries only in-frame clones and drops some. The top ten clones hold just over 1.4% of a sample with about 180,000 clones, around 89% of them seen once. The sequencing sample was made of blood. The receptors were sampled from a woman aged 45-65 years in good health.

V usage is TRBV7-9 and J usage is TRBJ2-2, with no clear D. Germline values: CDR1 SEHNR, CDR2 FQNEAQ (reference sequence). The ends were cut back, 0 bases at V and 5 bases at J, with 7 bases in the middle. CDR3 length: 14 residues. This CDR3 reads CASSLASWTGELFF. Here the CDR3 DNA reads TGTGCCAGCAGCTTAGCATCCTGGACCGGGGAGCTGTTTTTT. The entire variable domain, with the rest obtained from reference TRBV7-9 and TRBJ2-2, is as follows: DTGVSQNPRHKITKRGQNVTFRCDPISEHNRLYWYRQTLGQGPEFLTYFQNEAQLEKSRLLSDRFSAERPKGSFSTLEIQRTEQGDSAMYLCASSLASWTGELFFGEGSRLTVL.

V usage is TRBV20-1 and J usage is TRBJ2-1; D is uncertain. Germline values: CDR1 DFQATT, CDR2 SNEGSKA (reference sequence). This CDR3 spans 11 amino acids. The CDR3 region has the DNA TGCAGCCCCGACTCCTACAATGAGCAGTTCTTC. Translated: CSPDSYNEQFF.

This clone has just one count. The J gene is TRBJ2-3, the V gene TRBV27; D may be TRBD1 or TRBD2 (5 bases each). CDR3 length: 13 amino acids. In germline, CDR1 is MNHEY, CDR2 SMNVEV (reference sequence). V lost 8 bases and J lost 0, with 9 bases in between. The DNA of the CDR3 is TGTGCCAGCGGGACGGGAAGCACAGATACGCAGTATTTT. Translation: CASGTGSTDTQYF.

This chain connects TRBV2 to TRBJ1-5; no clear D gene. The CDR3 covers 13 residues. The V and J ends lost 4 bases and 15 bases respectively, with 19 bases between them. From germline, CDR1 is SNHLY and CDR2 FYNNEI. CDR3 amino acids: CASSVVSQSGSHF. CDR3 bases: TGTGCCAGCAGTGTGGTCTCCCAGTCCGGCTCGCATTTT.

The rearrangement joins TRBV15 to TRBJ2-7, with D possibly matching TRBD2 (6 bases). Per the germline V gene, CDR1 is LNHNV and CDR2 is YYDKDF (reference sequence). The V end lost 3 bases, the J end lost 6 bases, and 18 bases lay between the germline ends. The CDR3 runs to 15 residues. CDR3 region: CATSSAITGGREQYF. CDR3 DNA: TGTGCCACCAGCAGCGCTATCACAGGAGGGCGCGAGCAGTACTTC.

This rearrangement joins TRBV3-1 (or the pseudogene TRBV3-2) to TRBJ1-3; no reliable D call. From germline, CDR1 is LGHDT and CDR2 YNNKEL (reference sequence). This CDR3 has 12 residues. Trimming left V 2 bases short and J 11 bases short, with 10 bases between. The chain's CDR3 is CASSQIRGSIYF. CDR3 DNA sequence: TGTGCCAGCAGCCAAATCCGCGGCTCCATATATTTT.

The genes are TRBV4-3 and TRBJ2-3; 9 nucleotides match TRBD2. Germline V CDR1 and CDR2: LGHNA, YSLEER. The CDR3 runs 17 residues. V shed 4 bases, J shed 1 base, and the junction held 9 bases outside the gene matches. CDR3 sequence: CASSRDGLAWRTDTQYF. The CDR3 region has the DNA TGCGCCAGCAGCCGAGACGGACTAGCGTGGCGCACAGATACGCAGTATTTT.